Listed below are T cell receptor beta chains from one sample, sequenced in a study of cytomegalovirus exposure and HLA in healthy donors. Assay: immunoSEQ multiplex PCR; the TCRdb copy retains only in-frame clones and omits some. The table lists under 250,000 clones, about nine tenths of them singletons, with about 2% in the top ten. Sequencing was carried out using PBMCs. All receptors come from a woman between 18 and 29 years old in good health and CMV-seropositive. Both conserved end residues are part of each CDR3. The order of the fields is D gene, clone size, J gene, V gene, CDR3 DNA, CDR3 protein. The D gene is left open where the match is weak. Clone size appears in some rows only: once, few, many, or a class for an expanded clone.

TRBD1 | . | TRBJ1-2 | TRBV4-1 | TGCGCCAGCAGCCTCGGGACAGGACCTGGCTACACCTTC | CASSLGTGPGYTF
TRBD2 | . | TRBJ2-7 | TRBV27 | TGTGCCAGCGCCAGGACTAGCGTGTCATACGAGCAGTACTTC | CASARTSVSYEQYF
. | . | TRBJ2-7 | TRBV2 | TGTGCCAGCAGGGAGGGGCTCCTCTCCTACGAGCAGTACTTC | CASREGLLSYEQYF
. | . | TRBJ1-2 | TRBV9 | TGTGCCAGCAGCGTAGCGGCAGGAGGCTATGGCTACACCTTC | CASSVAAGGYGYTF
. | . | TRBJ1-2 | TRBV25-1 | TGTGCCAGCGACTCCGAGGAGGGGATCTATGGCTACACCTTC | CASDSEEGIYGYTF
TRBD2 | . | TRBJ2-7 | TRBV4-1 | TGCGCCAGCAGTGAGACCGGACTAGCGGGCTCACCTAGCTCCTACGAGCAGTACTTC | CASSETGLAGSPSSYEQYF
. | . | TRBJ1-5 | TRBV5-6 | TGTGCCAGCAGCTTGATGGGGACAATGAATCAGCCCCAGCATTTT | CASSLMGTMNQPQHF
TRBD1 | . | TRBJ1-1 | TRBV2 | TGTGCCAGCAGTGAGGGACAGATGAACACTGAAGCTTTCTTT | CASSEGQMNTEAFF
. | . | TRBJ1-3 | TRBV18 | TGTGCCAGCTCACCCGGGGCTGGAAACACCATATATTTT | CASSPGAGNTIYF
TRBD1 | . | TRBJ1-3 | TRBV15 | TGTGCCACCAGCCCCCGGACAGGGTTTGGAAACACCATATATTTT | CATSPRTGFGNTIYF
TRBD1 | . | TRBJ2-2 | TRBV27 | TGTGCCAGCAGTAGCCTGGCACCGGGACAGGGAACGGGCAACACCGGGGAGCTGTTTTTT | CASSSLAPGQGTGNTGELFF
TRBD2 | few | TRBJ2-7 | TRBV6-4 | TGTGCCAGCAGTGACGGACTAGCGGGCTCCTACGAGCAGTACTTC | CASSDGLAGSYEQYF
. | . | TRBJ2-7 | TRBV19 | TGTGCCAGTAGGCTCCGGCAGGCACCCGTTTACGAGCAGTACTTC | CASRLRQAPVYEQYF
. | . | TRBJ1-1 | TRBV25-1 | TGTGCCAGCAGTGAATTATGGAGAGGCACTGAAGCTTTCTTT | CASSELWRGTEAFF
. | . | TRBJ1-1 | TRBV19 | TGTGCCAGTAGCCAAACAGGATTTAGCACTGAAGCTTTCTTT | CASSQTGFSTEAFF
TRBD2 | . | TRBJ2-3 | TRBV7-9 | TGTGCCAGCAGCTCGGGACTAGCGGCTTTCACAGATACGCAGTATTTT | CASSSGLAAFTDTQYF
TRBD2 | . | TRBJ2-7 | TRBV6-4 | TGTGCCAGCAGTGACGGTATAGCGGGAGGGCCCAATGGGGGCGAGCAGTACTTC | CASSDGIAGGPNGGEQYF
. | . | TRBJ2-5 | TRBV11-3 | TGTGCCAGCAGCCCCTCCAGGGTGGCGGAGACCCAGTACTTC | CASSPSRVAETQYF
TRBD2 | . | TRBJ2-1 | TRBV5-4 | TGTGCCAGCAGGCCTCCGCTAGCGGGAAGTAATGAGCAGTTCTTC | CASRPPLAGSNEQFF
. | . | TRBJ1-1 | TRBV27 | TGTGCCAGCAGTTTGGGTGTAGGGGGACTGAACACTGAAGCTTTCTTT | CASSLGVGGLNTEAFF
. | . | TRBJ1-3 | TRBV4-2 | TGTGCCAGCAGCCTGCAGGACAGCTCTGGAAACACCATATATTTT | CASSLQDSSGNTIYF
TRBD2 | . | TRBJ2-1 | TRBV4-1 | TGCGCCAGCAGCCAAGATCGGCGGGAGGACAATGAGCAGTTCTTC | CASSQDRREDNEQFF
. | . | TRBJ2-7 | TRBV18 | TGTGCCAGCTCACCACCCTCCAGGACCTACGAGCAGTACTTC | CASSPPSRTYEQYF
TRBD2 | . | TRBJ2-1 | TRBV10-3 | TGTGCCATCTTTGATAGCGGGAGCTCCTACAATGAGCAGTTCTTC | CAIFDSGSSYNEQFF
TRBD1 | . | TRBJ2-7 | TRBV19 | TGTGCCAGTAGTGATATTCTAGGGGACAGCTCCTACGAGCAGTACTTC | CASSDILGDSSYEQYF
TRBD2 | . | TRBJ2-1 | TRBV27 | TGTGCCAGCAGTTACCGCGGGAGGATGGGGAATGAGCAGTTCTTC | CASSYRGRMGNEQFF
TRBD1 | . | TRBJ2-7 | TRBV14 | TGTGCCAGCAGCCAAGGCACAAGGACAGGGTCGCACGAGCAGTACTTC | CASSQGTRTGSHEQYF
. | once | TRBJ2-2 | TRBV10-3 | TGTGCCATCAGTGCGCCAGGGGATACCGGGGAGCTGTTTTTT | CAISAPGDTGELFF
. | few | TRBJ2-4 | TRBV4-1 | TGCGCCAGCAGCCAAGGAGGGTTGGTTAGCAATGGCGCCAAAAACATTCAGTACTTC | CASSQGGLVSNGAKNIQYF
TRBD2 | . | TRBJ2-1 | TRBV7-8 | TGTGCCAGCAGCTTAGCGGGACTAGCCTATTCCTACAATGAGCAGTTCTTC | CASSLAGLAYSYNEQFF
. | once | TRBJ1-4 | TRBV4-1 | TGCGCCAGCCGGGGGATAGGTGAAAAACTGTTTTTT | CASRGIGEKLFF
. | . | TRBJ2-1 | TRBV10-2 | TGCGCCAGCAGTGACGGGGGAGTCGCCTACAATGAGCAGTTCTTC | CASSDGGVAYNEQFF
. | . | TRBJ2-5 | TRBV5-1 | TGCGCCAGCAGCTTGGGGCAGGCCGCACCATCGGAGACCCAGTACTTC | CASSLGQAAPSETQYF
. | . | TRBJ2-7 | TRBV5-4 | TGTGCCAGCAGCTTACGAGACGAGCAGTACTTC | CASSLRDEQYF
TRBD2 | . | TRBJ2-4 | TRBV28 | TGTGCCAGCAGCTTGGGAGGGACCAAAAACATTCAGTACTTC | CASSLGGTKNIQYF
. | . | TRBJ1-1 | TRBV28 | TGTGCCAGCAACTTTAGGGGGGGTCGTAACACTGAAGCTTTCTTT | CASNFRGGRNTEAFF
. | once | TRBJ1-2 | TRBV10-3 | TGTGCCATCAGCGACAGCGCCGGGAACTATGGCTACACCTTC | CAISDSAGNYGYTF
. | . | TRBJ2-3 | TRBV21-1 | TGTGCCAGTACCCGGGGGACAGGGTCCGTCCCAGATACGCAGTATTTT | CASTRGTGSVPDTQYF
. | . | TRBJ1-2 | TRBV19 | TGTGCCAGCCGACCCGGGACAAACTATGGCTACACCTTC | CASRPGTNYGYTF
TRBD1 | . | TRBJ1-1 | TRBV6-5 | TGTGCCAGCAGTTACGGCAGGGGGCGAGCTTTCTTT | CASSYGRGRAFF
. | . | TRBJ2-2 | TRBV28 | TGTGCCAGCAGTTTAAGTGACTACGGGATGGCGGGTTCCGGGGAGCTGTTTTTT | CASSLSDYGMAGSGELFF